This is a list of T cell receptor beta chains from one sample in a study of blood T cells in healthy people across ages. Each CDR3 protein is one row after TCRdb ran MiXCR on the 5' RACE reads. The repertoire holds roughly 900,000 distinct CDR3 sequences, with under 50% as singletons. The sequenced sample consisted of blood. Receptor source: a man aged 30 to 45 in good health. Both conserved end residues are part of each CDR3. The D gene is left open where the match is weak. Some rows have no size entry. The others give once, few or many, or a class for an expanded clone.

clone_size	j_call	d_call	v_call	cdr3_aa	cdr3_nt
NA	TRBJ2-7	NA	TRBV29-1	CSVVARGAYEQYF	TGCAGCGTTGTTGCCAGGGGGGCCTACGAGCAGTACTTC
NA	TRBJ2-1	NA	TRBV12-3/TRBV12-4	CASSLSMARTYNEQFF	TGTGCCAGCAGTTTGTCCATGGCACGGACCTACAATGAGCAGTTCTTC
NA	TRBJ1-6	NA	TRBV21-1	CASSKKTGLLGPLNNSPLHF	TGTGCCAGCAGCAAGAAAACAGGGCTCCTCGGGCCCCTCAATAATTCACCCCTCCACTTT
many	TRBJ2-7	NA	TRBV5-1	CASSLDGNYEQYF	TGCGCCAGCAGCTTGGACGGCAACTACGAGCAGTACTTC
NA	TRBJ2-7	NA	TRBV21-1	CASSKARDRAYYEQYF	TGTGCCAGCAGCAAAGCTCGCGACAGGGCCTACTACGAGCAGTACTTC
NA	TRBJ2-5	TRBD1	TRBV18	CASSPRLKQGEQETQYF	TGTGCCAGCTCACCGCGCTTAAAACAGGGGGAACAAGAGACCCAGTACTTC
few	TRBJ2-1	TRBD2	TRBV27	CASSISGGSYNEQFF	TGTGCCAGTAGTATTAGCGGGGGGTCCTACAATGAGCAGTTCTTC
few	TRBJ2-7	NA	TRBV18	CASSPPGGNNEQYF	TGTGCCAGCTCACCACCGGGGGGTAACAATGAGCAGTACTTC
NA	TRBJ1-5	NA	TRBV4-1	CASSLNIDYQPQHF	TGCGCCAGCAGCCTTAACATTGACTATCAGCCCCAGCATTTT
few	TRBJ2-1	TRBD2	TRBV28	CASRGLAGGHYNEQFF	TGTGCCAGCAGAGGACTAGCGGGGGGGCACTACAATGAGCAGTTCTTC
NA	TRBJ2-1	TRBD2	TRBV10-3	CAIRGLAGNEQFF	TGTGCCATCAGGGGACTAGCGGGCAATGAGCAGTTCTTC
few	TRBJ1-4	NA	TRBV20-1	CSALGPPDEKLFF	TGCAGTGCTCTCGGGCCACCTGATGAAAAACTGTTTTTT
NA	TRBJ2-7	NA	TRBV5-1	CASSPTRTPSYEQYF	TGCGCCAGCAGCCCAACCCGGACACCTTCCTACGAGCAGTACTTC
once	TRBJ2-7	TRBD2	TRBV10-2	CASSDERGAYEQYF	TGCGCCAGCAGTGACGAGCGGGGGGCCTACGAGCAGTACTTC
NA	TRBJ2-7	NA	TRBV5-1	CASSLQGENYEQYF	TGCGCCAGCAGCTTACAGGGAGAGAACTACGAGCAGTACTTC
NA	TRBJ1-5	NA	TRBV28	CVSSPRPAGNQPQHF	TGTGTCAGCAGTCCACGTCCCGCCGGCAATCAGCCCCAGCATTTT
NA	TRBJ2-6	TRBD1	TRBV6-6	CASSTRGQLGANVLTF	TGTGCCAGCAGTACCAGGGGGCAGCTTGGGGCCAACGTCCTGACTTTC
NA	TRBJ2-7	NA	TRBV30	CAGGTTYEQYF	TGTGCCGGGGGGACCACCTACGAGCAGTACTTC
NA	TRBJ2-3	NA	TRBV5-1	CASSPRQRTDTQYF	TGCGCCAGCAGTCCCCGACAACGCACAGATACGCAGTATTTT
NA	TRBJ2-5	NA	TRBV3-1	CASSRAYGTQYF	TGTGCCAGCAGCCGCGCTTACGGGACCCAGTACTTC
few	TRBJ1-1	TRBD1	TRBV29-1	CSGFTLDRMNTEAFF	TGCAGCGGATTTACCCTGGACAGGATGAACACTGAAGCTTTCTTT
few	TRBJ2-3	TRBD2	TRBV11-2	CASSFRTSGDTQYF	TGTGCCAGCAGCTTCCGGACTAGCGGGGATACGCAGTATTTT
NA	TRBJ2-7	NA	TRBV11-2	CASRLSGPSYEQYF	TGTGCCAGCAGACTAAGCGGGCCCTCCTACGAGCAGTACTTC
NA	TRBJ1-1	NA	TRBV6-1	CASMPGHVPEAFF	TGTGCCAGCATGCCGGGACATGTTCCTGAAGCTTTCTTT
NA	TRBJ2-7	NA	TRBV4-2	CASSQADGGPVYEQYF	TGTGCCAGCAGCCAAGCTGATGGGGGCCCGGTCTACGAGCAGTACTTC
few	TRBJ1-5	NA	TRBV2	CASSGMGGNQPQHF	TGTGCCAGCAGTGGGATGGGGGGAAATCAGCCCCAGCATTTT
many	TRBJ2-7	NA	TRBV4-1	CASSQETSAEQYF	TGCGCCAGCAGCCAAGAGACTAGTGCCGAGCAGTACTTC
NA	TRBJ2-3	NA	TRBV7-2	CASSRSGILDTQYF	TGTGCCAGCAGCCGCTCGGGTATTTTAGATACGCAGTATTTT
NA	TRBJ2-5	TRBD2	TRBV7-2	CASSLVASGLKETQYF	TGTGCCAGCAGCTTAGTGGCTAGCGGGCTTAAAGAGACCCAGTACTTC
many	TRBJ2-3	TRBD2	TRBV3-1	CASSLAGGRSDTQYF	TGTGCCAGCAGCCTGGCGGGGGGGCGCTCAGATACGCAGTATTTT
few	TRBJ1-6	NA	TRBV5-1	CASSFLGEWNSPLHF	TGCGCCAGCAGCTTCCTGGGGGAATGGAATTCACCCCTCCACTTT
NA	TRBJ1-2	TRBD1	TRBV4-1	CASGHPRGGDGYTF	TGCGCCAGCGGCCACCCCAGGGGGGGAGATGGCTACACCTTC
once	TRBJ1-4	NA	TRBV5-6	CASSRPGLLNEKLFF	TGTGCCAGCAGCCGACCGGGACTGCTTAATGAAAAACTGTTTTTT
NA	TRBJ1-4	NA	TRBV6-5	CASSYSAGTPDEKLFF	TGTGCCAGCAGTTACTCTGCAGGGACCCCTGACGAAAAACTGTTTTTT
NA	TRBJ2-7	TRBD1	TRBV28	CASSDDRGHMFPYEQYF	TGTGCCAGCAGTGACGACAGGGGGCACATGTTTCCCTACGAGCAGTACTTC
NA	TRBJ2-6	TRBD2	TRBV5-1	CASSPLIRTSGVSSGANVLTF	TGCGCCAGCAGCCCATTAATCCGGACTAGCGGGGTGAGCTCTGGGGCCAACGTCCTGACTTTC
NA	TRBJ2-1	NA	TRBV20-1	CSARDPGAVQFF	TGCAGTGCTAGAGATCCGGGGGCGGTGCAGTTCTTC
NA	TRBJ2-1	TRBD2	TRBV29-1	CSGTGTSGPKGYNEQFF	TGCAGCGGCACCGGGACTAGCGGCCCAAAGGGGTACAATGAGCAGTTCTTC
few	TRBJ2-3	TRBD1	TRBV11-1	CASSFHRGADTQYF	TGTGCCAGCAGCTTTCACAGGGGCGCAGATACGCAGTATTTT
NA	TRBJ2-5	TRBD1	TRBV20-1	CSARQPGQGTETQYF	TGCAGTGCTAGACAACCGGGACAGGGAACCGAGACCCAGTACTTC
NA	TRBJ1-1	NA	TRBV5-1	CATRAADTEAFF	TGCGCCACCCGGGCGGCGGACACTGAAGCTTTCTTT
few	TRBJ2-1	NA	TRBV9	CASSLSGDPYNEQFF	TGTGCCAGCAGCCTTTCGGGGGACCCCTACAATGAGCAGTTCTTC
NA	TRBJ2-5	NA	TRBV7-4	CASSLVRHSPKKKETQYF	TGTGCCAGCAGCTTAGTTCGACACTCCCCCAAAAAAAAAGAGACCCAGTACTTC
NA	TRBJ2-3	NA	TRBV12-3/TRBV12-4	CASSFAQRVDTQYF	TGTGCCAGCAGTTTCGCCCAGCGGGTAGATACGCAGTATTTT
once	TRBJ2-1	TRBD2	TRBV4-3	CASSQERAGGEQFF	TGCGCCAGCAGCCAAGAGCGAGCGGGGGGGGAGCAGTTCTTC
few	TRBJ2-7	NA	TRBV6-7	CASYEQYF	TGTGCCAGCTACGAGCAGTACTTC
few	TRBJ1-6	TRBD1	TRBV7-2	CASSLAAGGNSPLHF	TGTGCCAGCAGCTTAGCGGCAGGGGGCAATTCACCCCTCCACTTT
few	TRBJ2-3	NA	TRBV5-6	CASTPFIEGEDTQYF	TGTGCCAGCACTCCGTTTATCGAAGGGGAAGATACGCAGTATTTT
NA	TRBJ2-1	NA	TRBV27	CASSPTDNEQFF	TGTGCCAGCAGTCCCACGGACAATGAGCAGTTCTTC
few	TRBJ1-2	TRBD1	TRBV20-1	CSAPMTGDYGYTF	TGCAGTGCTCCAATGACAGGGGACTATGGCTACACCTTC
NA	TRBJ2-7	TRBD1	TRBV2	CASKRTGTAYEQYF	TGTGCCAGCAAACGTACCGGGACAGCCTACGAGCAGTACTTC
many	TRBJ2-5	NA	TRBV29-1	CSVSEGTYQETQYF	TGCAGCGTTTCAGAGGGCACCTACCAAGAGACCCAGTACTTC